The entry below gives a single TCR beta chain sequence along with its context. The sample holds a few counts of this clonotype. The antigen this receptor binds is unknown. The sample holds no much larger clone one base away, and base qualities are not on file. This specimen's time point label, per the study, means: five sample-tagged time points from pre-transplant (day -1) to day 368 post-transplant, pooled. Thawed PBMC were stimulated for about 11 hours with a CMV IE-1 overlapping peptide library without transport inhibitors. Thawed cells were rested overnight and then stimulated in R10 medium with CD28/CD49d costimulation. The IE-1 peptide library consisted of 15-amino-acid peptides overlapping by 11 amino acids. Each time point was barcoded with BD Single-Cell Multiplexing Kit Sample Tags, pooled, and stained with oligo-conjugated anti-CD45RA plus sorting antibodies. A BD FACSAria III was used to sort CMV-responsive CD8+CD137+ and CD4+CD154+ T cells at 4-way purity. Blood samples were drawn into EDTA vacutainers and processed by Ficoll gradient within 1-24 hours.

The library was obtained by single-cell sequencing. The sequencer listed for this sample is Illumina NovaSeq 6000. The BD Rhapsody Targeted mRNA and AbSeq Reagent Kit, in a microwell format, was used for cell capture and library preparation. The libraries included TCR, sample tags, AbSeq, and targeted mRNA from the Human T-Cell Expression Panel, along with custom TOX and TOX2 primers. Sequencing of the libraries was done on an Illumina NovaSeq. On the authors' methods: The analysis covered over 9,500 cells in total, of which roughly 7,000 were CD8 T cells and 4494 were CD8 T cells with an identifiable TCR CDR3. Raw data were processed with the BD Rhapsody Targeted Analysis Pipeline with V(D)J processing on the Seven Bridges Genomics platform. SeqGeq 1.6.0 was used for quality control, Sample Tag demultiplexing with Lex-BDSMK, clone identification with VDJ Explorer, and Seurat clustering. Clones making up <1% of CD8 T cells were classified as non-expanded, and clones making up >2.5% of the sample were classified as clonal expansions. The public reads were run again by TCRdb, first through fastp at Q25 and then through MiXCR, and only productive beta chains were kept. Identical CDR3 proteins give one entry, which carries the most common genes and DNA. The V and J calls, along with clone size, are taken from TCRdb and not from the paper's own processing. The table for this sample lists approximately 22,000 distinct CDR3 sequences; more than 35% of them were counted only once. About 25% of the sample belongs to the ten largest clones.

These data come from a study of immune aging and cytomegalovirus after organ transplant (dated by TCRdb to the early 2020s). About the study as a whole: Every transplant recipient was given three-drug immunosuppression consisting of prednisone, tacrolimus, and mycophenolate.

The trim is 5 bases for V and 6 bases for J, with a gap of 11 bases between the germline ends. The CDR3 spans 13 residues, from the cysteine through the phenylalanine. The sequence is cut down to CDR3 DNA, 39 bases in frame from base 1. Looking up the germline V gene yields CDR1 MNHNS and CDR2 SASEGT. Paper-wide results and their limitations: Large clones contained a bigger proportion of TEMRA cells, and over time the seven largest clones (over 1,900 cells) picked up aged and TEMRA cells and lost TCM cells. Aged-phenotype cells increased post-transplant regardless of clone size, earlier in large clones (days 200-264) than small clones, following viremia. CD57 was not measured in the sequencing data, so a conservative gene-based aging definition was used instead.

Sequencing used CMV peptide-activated CD4+ and CD8+ T cells sorted from blood, obtained at five time points, pooled. This sample's cell subset or site label indicates: sorted CD8+CD137+ and CD4+CD154+ T cells after about 11 h CMV IE-1 peptide stimulation. This receptor was obtained from a female donor who had a heart transplant and CMV viremia. The V and J segments used are TRBV6-1 and TRBJ2-1; tentative D gene TRBD2, with 5 bases matching. The nucleotides read TGTGCCAGCAGTAGGACTTCCCCCAATGAGCAGTTCTTC. Its coded protein is CASSRTSPNEQFF.